The 27 T cell receptor beta chains in this list originate from one sample, sequenced in a study of OX40 agonist ivuxolimab in advanced cancers. This table comes from immunoSEQ multiplex PCR, and its TCRdb copy is limited to in-frame clones, with some not included. The sample shows roughly 53,000 clones, about four fifths of them seen only once. The specimen comprised CD4+ or CD8+ T cells sorted from blood, sampled in a trial of the OX40 agonist ivuxolimab. These receptors were collected from an adult with an advanced solid tumor such as melanoma, head and neck, liver or kidney cancer.

Only a few counts were recorded for this clone. This chain uses TRBV6-1 with TRBJ2-7; the D call may be TRBD1 or TRBD2 (5 bases each). The CDR3 consists of 14 residues. V was shortened by 6 bases and J by 7 bases, with 19 bases between the two germline ends. From germline, CDR1 is MNHNS and CDR2 SASEGT. CDR3 nucleotides: TGTGCCAGCAGGATTACCGGGACCCTTGCGGAGCAGTACTTC. It specifies CASRITGTLAEQYF.

J is TRBJ1-2 and V is TRBV5-8; 7 nucleotides align to TRBD1. The junction had 14 bases not matched to a gene; V was cut back by 4 bases and J by 2 bases. This CDR3 has 17 amino acids. Germline loops: CDR1 SGHTS, CDR2 YDEGEE. The CDR3 here is CASSKGTVFTFNYGYTF. The CDR3 DNA reads as TGTGCCAGCAGCAAAGGGACAGTTTTCACCTTCAACTATGGCTACACCTTC.

The chain combines TRBV7-2 with TRBJ2-1; TRBD2 aligns across 10 bases. Germline loops: CDR1 SGHTA, CDR2 FQGNSA. The CDR3 runs 16 residues. The J segment lost 4 bases and the V segment lost 5 bases, leaving 8 bases of the junction unmatched. The CDR3 is CASSRIAGGGYNEQFF. The CDR3 DNA is TGTGCCAGCAGCCGAATAGCGGGAGGCGGTTACAATGAGCAGTTCTTC.

This rearrangement joins TRBV10-1 to TRBJ2-4; D gene ambiguous. This CDR3 has 13 residues. CDR1 WNHNN and CDR2 SYGVQD come from the germline V gene (reference sequence). V lost 4 bases and J 4 bases, leaving 8 bases between the germline ends. In nucleotides, the CDR3 is TGCGCCAGCAGTGGTACTATTAAAAACATTCAGTACTTC. Its protein is CASSGTIKNIQYF.

The CDR3 sequence is CASSQEQGTGYGYTF. For the CDR3, the DNA is TGCGCCAGCAGCCAAGAACAGGGCACCGGGTATGGCTACACCTTC. This chain joins TRBV4-3 and TRBJ1-2, with TRBD1 as a possible D gene (6 bases). Germline values: CDR1 LGHNA, CDR2 YSLEER. The V end lost 0 bases, the J end lost 5 bases, and 13 bases lay between the germline ends. The CDR3 runs to 15 residues.

This rearrangement joins TRBV6-1 to TRBJ2-7; 7 nucleotides agree with TRBD1. This CDR3 spans 14 amino acids. V dropped 7 bases and J dropped 4; count of bases not matched to a gene: 10. Per germline, CDR1 MNHNS and CDR2 SASEGT. The DNA of the CDR3 is TGTGCCAGCAACCTCGGCAGGGGGTCGTACGAGCAGTACTTC. This sequence encodes CASNLGRGSYEQYF.

This clone was seen more than once but under ten times. The chain couples TRBV7-9 to TRBJ2-3; the match to TRBD1 covers 8 bases. The V and J ends lost 3 bases and 2 bases, in that order; junction bases with no gene match: 10. This CDR3 region has 17 residues. The germline gives CDR1 SEHNR, CDR2 FQNEAQ (reference sequence). DNA for the CDR3: TGTGCCAGCAGCTTCTACGGTTGGGACAGGCCCACAGATACGCAGTATTTT. Its protein is CASSFYGWDRPTDTQYF. Full variable domain (remainder filled in from reference TRBV7-9 and TRBJ2-3): DTGVSQNPRHKITKRGQNVTFRCDPISEHNRLYWYRQTLGQGPEFLTYFQNEAQLEKSRLLSDRFSAERPKGSFSTLEIQRTEQGDSAMYLCASSFYGWDRPTDTQYFGPGTRLTVL.

V gene TRBV30 combines with J gene TRBJ2-3; D perhaps matches TRBD2 (5 bases). V was shortened by 8 bases and J by 1 base, with 13 bases between the two germline ends. This CDR3 region has 13 residues. Looked up from germline, CDR1 is GTSNPN and CDR2 is SVGIG (reference sequence). The CDR3 loop reads CAMEVTRTDTQYF. CDR3 sequence (DNA): TGTGCCATGGAGGTCACCCGCACAGATACGCAGTATTTT.

The chain combines TRBV27 with TRBJ2-1; D is undetermined. CDR3 length equals 13 residues. Trimming pared 8 bases from V and 3 bases from J, leaving 11 bases between. Germline-derived CDR1 and CDR2 are MNHEY and SMNVEV (reference sequence). The CDR3 reads CASARADYNEQFF. The CDR3 coding sequence is TGTGCCAGCGCAAGGGCAGACTACAATGAGCAGTTCTTC.

The chain has TRBV5-1 and TRBJ2-1; D not certain. The CDR3 runs to 14 residues. The V end was cut by 1 base, the J end by 1 base, with 6 bases between. CDR1 and CDR2 from the germline V gene are SGHRS and YFSETQ. Here the CDR3 reads CASSLPGSYNEQFF. The CDR3 DNA reads TGCGCCAGCAGCTTGCCGGGTTCCTACAATGAGCAGTTCTTC.

The V call is TRBV5-4, the J call TRBJ1-3; D perhaps matches TRBD1 (6 bases). The CDR3 length is 15 residues. V lost 4 bases to trimming and J lost 1 base, with 12 bases between them. From germline, CDR1 is SGHNT and CDR2 YYREEE (reference sequence). The DNA for the CDR3 is TGTGCCAGCAGCCTAGGGGGGCCATCTGGAAACACCATATATTTT. This codes for CASSLGGPSGNTIYF.

This chain uses TRBV2 with TRBJ2-2; 7 nucleotides agree with TRBD1. The germline gives CDR1 SNHLY, CDR2 FYNNEI. The CDR3 length is 15 residues. V shed 4 bases and J 6 bases; nucleotides not matched to a gene: 8. CDR3: CASSVRQGAPGELFF. The CDR3 DNA reads as TGTGCCAGCAGTGTGAGACAGGGAGCCCCCGGGGAGCTGTTTTTT.

V and J are TRBV5-4 and TRBJ2-5; D unresolved. The DNA end favors TRBJ2-7, so the J call may be wrong. Germline lookup yields CDR1 SGHNT and CDR2 YYREEE (reference sequence). This CDR3 spans 13 amino acids. The CDR3 loop reads CASRGSSSYEQYF. In nucleotides, the CDR3 is TGTGCCAGCAGGGGGTCGAGCTCCTACGAGCAGTACTTC.

V gene TRBV5-1 combines with J gene TRBJ2-1; TRBD2 matches 7 bases. V dropped 5 bases and J dropped 5; count of bases not matched to a gene: 10. CDR1 and CDR2 from the germline V gene are SGHRS and YFSETQ. The CDR3 totals 15 residues. The CDR3 sequence is CASRDIRGRHNEQFF. Written as DNA, the CDR3 is TGCGCCAGCAGAGATATCCGCGGGAGACACAATGAGCAGTTCTTC.

This chain joins TRBV10-2 and TRBJ2-5; 7 nucleotides align to TRBD2. Germline lookup yields CDR1 WSHSY and CDR2 SAAADI. The CDR3 is 11 residues long. The V segment lost 11 bases and the J segment 5 bases; nucleotides outside the gene matches: 5. The CDR3 sequence is CAAQGGETQYF. CDR3 in DNA: TGCGCCGCCCAGGGAGGGGAGACCCAGTACTTC.

This clone was counted only a few times. The gene calls are TRBV14 and TRBJ2-1; D might be TRBD1 or TRBD2, each matching 5 bases. Germline V gene sequence: CDR1 SGHDN, CDR2 FVKESK. The CDR3 is made up of 17 amino acids. V was trimmed by 1 base and J by 7 bases, leaving 20 bases between them. CDR3 sequence reads: CASSQVTQVRGWNEQFF. The CDR3 DNA is TGTGCCAGCAGCCAAGTGACACAGGTTCGGGGTTGGAATGAGCAGTTCTTC.

This clone was seen once. The genes are TRBV4-3 and TRBJ2-1; possibly TRBD1 for D (5 bases). Germline V gene lookup returns CDR1 LGHNA and CDR2 YSLEER. The CDR3 has 16 amino acids. Trimming took off 1 base at V and 0 bases at J, with 10 bases between the two ends. CDR3 sequence: CASSQGAGNSYNEQFF. CDR3 DNA: TGCGCCAGCAGCCAAGGGGCAGGGAACTCCTACAATGAGCAGTTCTTC.

The rearrangement uses TRBV29-1 and TRBJ2-1; 8 nucleotides align to TRBD2. This CDR3 contains 14 residues. The germline V gene encodes CDR1 SQVTM and CDR2 ANQGSEA. Losses at the gene ends were 3 bases for V and 1 base for J; bases not matched to a gene: 2. The CDR3 here is CSVDSGGSYNEQFF. In DNA, the CDR3 is TGCAGCGTTGATTCGGGGGGGTCCTACAATGAGCAGTTCTTC.

The chain has TRBV5-6 and TRBJ1-5, with TRBD1 identical over 8 bases. There are 15 residues in the CDR3. Unmatched junction bases numbered 4, after V lost 2 bases and J lost 3 bases. The V gene's germline CDR1 is SGHDT and CDR2 YYEEEE. The CDR3 loop reads CASSFQGANNQPQHF. CDR3 sequence (DNA): TGTGCCAGCAGCTTCCAGGGGGCTAACAATCAGCCCCAGCATTTT. The full variable domain, rest sourced from reference TRBV5-6 and TRBJ1-5, is DAGVTQSPTHLIKTRGQQVTLRCSPKSGHDTVSWYQQALGQGPQFIFQYYEEEERQRGNFPDRFSGHQFPNYSSELNVNALLLGDSALYLCASSFQGANNQPQHFGDGTRLSIL.

The chain combines TRBV5-4 with TRBJ2-5, with 8 nucleotides matching TRBD2. Germline-derived CDR1 and CDR2 are SGHNT and YYREEE (reference sequence). The trim removed 0 bases at V and 5 bases at J, leaving 9 bases unmatched. The CDR3 runs 16 residues. CDR3 nucleotide sequence: TGTGCCAGCAGCTTGGACCCGGGGGGGCCGCGGGAGACCCAGTACTTC. Translating gives CASSLDPGGPRETQYF.

J is TRBJ2-1 and V is TRBV27; no clear D gene. Germline lookup yields CDR1 MNHEY and CDR2 SMNVEV (reference sequence). The CDR3 is 14 amino acids. V dropped 2 bases and J dropped 4 bases, with 9 bases sitting between them. This CDR3 reads CASSLGLTYNEQFF. CDR3 DNA sequence: TGTGCCAGCAGTTTAGGGCTAACGTACAATGAGCAGTTCTTC.

V and J are TRBV13 and TRBJ1-3; D not certain. The V gene lost 0 bases and the J gene lost 0 bases, with 15 bases spanning the gap. Germline lookup yields CDR1 PRHDT and CDR2 FYEKMQ (reference sequence). This CDR3 is 18 amino acids long. CDR3 in amino acids: CASSLGLSWESSGNTIYF. In DNA form, the CDR3 reads TGTGCCAGCAGCTTAGGCCTGAGTTGGGAGAGCTCTGGAAACACCATATATTTT.

This chain joins TRBV7-3 and TRBJ2-1; D remains ambiguous. The germline V gene encodes CDR1 SGHTA and CDR2 FQGTGA. V was shortened by 5 bases and J by 7 bases, with 18 bases between the two germline ends. The CDR3 consists of 15 residues. CDR3 sequence: CASSGVGSPINEQFF. CDR3 DNA sequence: TGTGCCAGCAGCGGTGTGGGTTCCCCAATAAATGAGCAGTTCTTC.

This clone was found once. This chain joins TRBV18 and TRBJ1-1; D is unresolved. The V gene's germline CDR1 is KGHSH and CDR2 LQKENI. The V gene lost 5 bases and the J gene lost 7 bases, with 14 bases spanning the gap. The CDR3 loop spans 13 amino acids. CDR3 in DNA: TGTGCCAGCTCAAGTTTAGGAGGAAGTGAAGCTTTCTTT. Translating gives CASSSLGGSEAFF.

This clone was counted only a few times. CDR3 nucleotide sequence: TGTGCCAGCAGTCGGACTAGCGGAACCTACGAGCAGTACTTC. This codes for CASSRTSGTYEQYF. The chain carries TRBV6-1 and TRBJ2-7, with 10 bases that match TRBD2. The junction had 3 bases not matched to a gene; V was cut back by 5 bases and J by 2 bases. CDR1 and CDR2 from the germline V gene are MNHNS and SASEGT. The CDR3 is made up of 14 amino acids.

This clone was detected once. The genes are TRBV5-4 and TRBJ1-1; TRBD1 matches at 8 bases. The CDR3 is made up of 12 amino acids. Per germline, CDR1 SGHNT and CDR2 YYREEE (reference sequence). V was clipped by 10 bases and J by 7 bases; unmatched bases: 9. The CDR3 nucleotides are TGTGCCGGAGGGGCAGGGGGCGGTGAAGCTTTCTTT. This gives the protein CAGGAGGGEAFF.

This sequence joins TRBV5-1 and TRBJ1-5, with D possibly matching TRBD1 (6 bases). Trimming stripped 0 bases from V and 4 bases from J, with 11 bases between. Germline V gene sequence: CDR1 SGHRS, CDR2 YFSETQ. CDR3 length equals 15 residues. CDR3 coding DNA: TGCGCCAGCAGCTTGGACGGACAGACAAATCAGCCCCAGCATTTT. Translating gives CASSLDGQTNQPQHF.